The T cell receptor (beta chain) described here comes from a study of blood T cell repertoires in COVID-19 (dated by TCRdb to the early 2020s). Background on the whole study: Collaborator samples came from the United States, Italy and Spain and covered acute and convalescent phases of COVID-19. The material from the prospective study consisted of cDNA or gDNA derived from T cells, B-cell-depleted T cells, or PBMCs. The dataset comprised deeply sampled blood TCRbeta repertoires from subjects exposed to, actively infected with, or recovered from COVID-19. A de-identified subject ID, COVID-19 status, age in years and sex were almost always included in the sample metadata. The repertoires were released in a freely available public database meant as a resource for research on the immune response to SARS-CoV-2. Samples were obtained from the ongoing ImmuneRACE study (first 160 participants) and from about 1,300 subjects provided by 6 global collaborators. Where available, HLA class I and class II types were taken from metadata supplied by the sample provider and were not determined by assay-based typing. The paper as a whole reports these results and caveats: How much clinical and demographic metadata was included differed by source and by participant, and the metadata was provided uncurated.

Whole blood was collected in K2EDTA tubes by collaborating institutions according to the institutions' own protocols. For TCRbeta analysis, collaborators shipped samples in one of three forms: frozen whole blood, isolated PBMCs, or DNA extracted from either of those sample types. CDR1 is given as LGHDT and CDR2 as YNNKEL, both from the germline V gene (reference sequence). From the cysteine up to the phenylalanine, the CDR3 has a length of 15 residues. The retained sequence is limited to the CDR3, 45 bases, with the frame set at the first base. V trim: 1 base; J trim: 4 bases; unmatched bases: 2. The immunoSEQ Assay, a bias-controlled multiplex PCR, was used to amplify TCRbeta CDR3 regions from genomic DNA. The original pipeline was this. Nucleated cell counts per sample were estimated from amplification of reference gene primers within the assay. To quantify the absolute abundance of each unique TCRbeta CDR3 rearrangement, sequence reads were collapsed and filtered. For each sample, productive Simpson clonality was calculated as the square root of Simpson's diversity index across productive rearrangements. TCRdb retrieved this table from immuneACCESS and kept in-frame rearrangements only. Not all clones are present; in checked studies, unresolved V genes account for under half, and no reason is known for the remainder. D and trimming were read from the DNA, whereas the V and J calls and clone size are those reported in that table. This sample lists around 56,000 clones; 80% were detected once. The leading ten clones occupy roughly 6.7% of the sample.

This clone showed up just a few times. What antigen it recognizes has not been identified. Base-call qualities are not available, and no considerably larger clone is one nucleotide away. The clonotype comes from a man in his sixties with acute or convalescent COVID-19. The material sequenced was peripheral blood. The sequence is built from TRBV3-1 (or the pseudogene TRBV3-2) and TRBJ2-2; the central 8 bases match TRBD2. The DNA sequence is TGTGCCAGCAGCCAAGGTAGCGGGGTCACCGGGGAGCTGTTTTTT. Its amino acids are CASSQGSGVTGELFF.